Listed here are 22 T cell receptor beta chains from one sample, sequenced in a study of radiation and T cells in renal cell carcinoma. Time point defined: blood 4 weeks post-SBRT, at nephrectomy. Treatment: 15 Gy SBRT to primary tumor, nephrectomy 4 weeks later. Sequenced by immunoSEQ multiplex PCR; TCRdb stores in-frame clones only, minus some. The sample yields around 78,000 clones, around 89% seen once. Sample: blood, taken from a patient whose treatment included radiotherapy and nephrectomy. These receptors were obtained from a woman in her 70s with renal cell carcinoma.

The V gene is TRBV19, the J gene TRBJ1-2, with 8 bases lining up with TRBD1. The V gene's germline CDR1 is LNHDA and CDR2 SQIVND (reference sequence). The trim removed 7 bases at V and 7 bases at J, leaving 8 bases unmatched. There are 13 residues in the CDR3. CDR3 residues: CASTPQGASGYTF. As DNA, the CDR3 is TGTGCCAGTACTCCTCAGGGGGCAAGTGGCTACACCTTC.

The chain has TRBV11-3 and TRBJ2-5, with unresolved D. Trimming shortened V by 3 bases and J by 4 bases, and 15 bases separated the two germline ends. The germline gives CDR1 SGHNT, CDR2 YENEEA. The CDR3 loop spans 15 amino acids. In DNA form, the CDR3 reads TGTGCCAGCAGCTTCGGATCCCTGGGGTCAGAGACCCAGTACTTC. Translating gives CASSFGSLGSETQYF.

The chain employs TRBV7-2 and TRBJ2-3; D is perhaps TRBD1 (6 bases). The CDR3 runs 16 residues. V gave up 5 bases and J gave up 2 bases, with 17 bases separating them. CDR1 SGHTA and CDR2 FQGNSA come from the germline V gene. CDR3 nucleotide sequence: TGTGCCAGCAGCCCCACGGGACACATAAACACAGATACGCAGTATTTT. Its protein is CASSPTGHINTDTQYF.

The rearrangement joins TRBV4-2 to TRBJ2-1; TRBD2 might be the D (5 bases). The CDR3 runs to 15 residues. CDR1 and CDR2 (germline): LGHNA, YNFKEQ. Trimming removed 1 base at V and 6 bases at J, with 13 bases between. The CDR3 DNA reads TGTGCCAGCAGCCAAGCAACTAGATTCTTCAATGAGCAGTTCTTC. Its translation: CASSQATRFFNEQFF.

This clone was observed once. The chain uses TRBV25-1 and TRBJ1-2, with TRBD1 matching 9 bases. From germline, CDR1 is MGHDK and CDR2 SYGVNS. Trimming removed 3 bases from V and 9 bases from J; junction bases left unmatched: 8. The CDR3 is 14 amino acids. CDR3 in amino acids: CASSEPGQGSSYTF. As DNA, the CDR3 is TGTGCCAGCAGTGAGCCGGGACAGGGCAGTAGCTACACCTTC.

This chain joins TRBV6-5 and TRBJ1-1; 7 bases fit TRBD1. The V gene's germline CDR1 is MNHEY and CDR2 SVGAGI. There are 15 residues in the CDR3. Trimming cost V 0 bases and J 10 bases; bases outside gene matches: 11. The CDR3: CASSYSIGGSGRAFF. The CDR3 nucleotides are TGTGCCAGCAGTTACTCTATAGGGGGCTCGGGTCGAGCTTTCTTT.

This clone was recorded only once. The genes are TRBV6-6 and TRBJ2-3, with D uncertain. Germline assignment: CDR1 MNHNY and CDR2 SVGAGI (reference sequence). V lost 7 bases and J 1 base, leaving 9 bases between the germline ends. There are 13 residues in the CDR3. The CDR3 DNA follows: TGTGCCAGCACCCCCCGGGGCACAGATACGCAGTATTTT. Its protein product is CASTPRGTDTQYF.

This rearrangement joins TRBV5-6 to TRBJ2-3; TRBD1 might be the D (6 bases). This CDR3 comprises 14 residues. V lost 4 bases and J 4 bases, leaving 13 bases between the germline ends. Germline CDR1 is SGHDT and CDR2 is YYEEEE. DNA of the CDR3: TGTGCCAGCAGCCCCGTGGGGGCCCCAGATACGCAGTATTTT. It is translated as CASSPVGAPDTQYF.

The V call is TRBV9, the J call TRBJ2-3; 7 bases fit TRBD2. The CDR3 is made up of 15 amino acids. Trimming cost V 3 bases and J 4 bases; bases outside gene matches: 8. The germline V gene has CDR1 SGDLS and CDR2 YYNGEE. CDR3 nucleotides: TGTGCCAGCAGCGAACTAGCGACGGCGGCAGATACGCAGTATTTT. This codes for CASSELATAADTQYF.

In its sample, this clone was seen a few times. The chain combines TRBV14 with TRBJ1-1, with unresolved D. The CDR3 loop spans 14 amino acids. Between the trimmed V and J ends, which lost 9 bases and 5 bases, there was a span of 19 bases. Looked up from germline, CDR1 is SGHDN and CDR2 is FVKESK. CDR3 residues: CASHSDTVLTEAFF. The CDR3, as DNA: TGTGCCAGTCATTCCGACACGGTGCTGACTGAAGCTTTCTTT. The variable domain in full, completed from reference TRBV14 and TRBJ1-1, reads EAGVTQFPSHSVIEKGQTVTLRCDPISGHDNLYWYRRVMGKEIKFLLHFVKESKQDESGMPNNRFLAERTGGTYSTLKVQPAELEDSGVYFCASHSDTVLTEAFFGQGTRLTVV.

V gene TRBV28 combines with J gene TRBJ2-6; no reliable D call. Per the germline V gene, CDR1 is MDHEN and CDR2 is SYDVKM. V dropped 1 base and J dropped 0 bases, with 7 bases sitting between them. The CDR3 is made up of 16 amino acids. The DNA for the CDR3 is TGTGCCAGCAGTTTATACGGTCTCTCTGGGGCCAACGTCCTGACTTTC. Translated: CASSLYGLSGANVLTF.

J is TRBJ2-3 and V is TRBV28; 11 bases align to TRBD2. Germline CDR1 is MDHEN and CDR2 is SYDVKM. This CDR3 has 16 residues. J was trimmed by 4 bases and V by 8 bases; bases with no gene match: 11. CDR3 coding DNA: TGTGCCAGCGCTCTAGCGGGGGGCCATATCGCAGATACGCAGTATTTT. It is translated as CASALAGGHIADTQYF.

This chain links TRBV5-1 with TRBJ1-2; the D gene is possibly TRBD1 (5 bases). With 2 bases removed from V and 5 bases from J, the gap between germline ends came to 25 bases. The CDR3 loop spans 18 amino acids. Germline values: CDR1 SGHRS, CDR2 YFSETQ. In nucleotides, the CDR3 is TGCGCCAGCAGCTTAGGAACCTCTGCAGGGTTGGCCTCTTATGGCTACACCTTC. Translated: CASSLGTSAGLASYGYTF.

This clone appeared once. The CDR3 loop reads CASIPSGTTYEQYF. CDR3 in DNA: TGTGCCAGCATCCCCTCCGGGACAACCTACGAGCAGTACTTC. This sequence joins TRBV28 and TRBJ2-7; D perhaps matches TRBD1 (6 bases). V shed 7 bases and J shed 2 bases, with 15 bases lying between them. The V gene's germline CDR1 is MDHEN and CDR2 SYDVKM. The CDR3 is 14 amino acids.

The J gene is TRBJ1-6, the V gene TRBV27, with 9 bases fitting TRBD1. Germline V lookup: CDR1 MNHEY, CDR2 SMNVEV (reference sequence). The ends lost 7 bases at V and 8 bases at J; junction bases unmatched: 6. The CDR3 is made up of 14 amino acids. The CDR3 sequence: CASTGTGSYSPLHF. CDR3 in DNA: TGTGCCAGCACCGGGACAGGGTCTTATTCACCCCTCCACTTT.

V and J are TRBV9 and TRBJ2-7; tentative D call: TRBD2 (5 bases). In germline, CDR1 is SGDLS, CDR2 YYNGEE. The V gene lost 0 bases and the J gene lost 7 bases, with 23 bases spanning the gap. There are 17 residues in the CDR3. CDR3 region: CASSVVPGSSSPREQYF. The CDR3 DNA reads TGTGCCAGCAGCGTAGTCCCTGGGTCTAGCAGCCCTAGGGAGCAGTACTTC.

This sequence joins TRBV19 and TRBJ1-2; TRBD1 agrees at 7 bases. Trimming removed 3 bases from V and 8 bases from J; junction bases left unmatched: 3. Germline V gene data show CDR1 as LNHDA and CDR2 as SQIVND (reference sequence). The CDR3 totals 12 residues. The CDR3 DNA follows: TGTGCCAGTAGTATGTTAGGGGGCGGCTACACCTTC. Protein product: CASSMLGGGYTF.

This sequence joins TRBV15 and TRBJ2-7; 10 bases align to TRBD2. The CDR3 is 16 amino acids. Trimming cost V 3 bases and J 3 bases; bases outside gene matches: 8. Germline lookup yields CDR1 LNHNV and CDR2 YYDKDF (reference sequence). The CDR3 spells CATSSFTSGVNYEQYF. CDR3 sequence (DNA): TGTGCCACCAGCAGTTTTACTAGCGGGGTTAACTACGAGCAGTACTTC. Together with reference TRBV15 and TRBJ2-7, the CDR3 gives the full variable domain: DAMVIQNPRYQVTQFGKPVTLSCSQTLNHNVMYWYQQKSSQAPKLLFHYYDKDFNNEADTPDNFQSRRPNTSFCFLDIRSPGLGDTAMYLCATSSFTSGVNYEQYFGPGTRLTVT.

The rearrangement joins TRBV5-1 to TRBJ2-3; a possible D gene is TRBD2 (7 bases). Germline CDR1 SGHRS, CDR2 YFSETQ. With 3 bases removed from V and 1 base from J, the gap between germline ends came to 15 bases. There are 16 residues in the CDR3. CDR3 amino acids: CASSSSGGGGTDTQYF. CDR3 DNA sequence: TGCGCCAGCAGCTCCTCGGGGGGCGGGGGCACAGATACGCAGTATTTT.

The chain uses TRBV11-1 and TRBJ1-4; D is perhaps TRBD1 (5 bases). CDR1 is SGHAT and CDR2 is FQDESV in the germline V gene (reference sequence). CDR3 length: 14 residues. V was trimmed by 5 bases and J by 8 bases, leaving 15 bases between them. Here the CDR3 reads CASSPQGWDEKLFF. CDR3 nucleotide sequence: TGTGCCAGCAGCCCTCAGGGTTGGGACGAAAAACTGTTTTTT.

This clone came up once. Other DNA sequences in this specimen translate into the identical CDR3. This sequence joins TRBV7-3 and TRBJ1-2; 9 positions match TRBD1. Per the germline V gene, CDR1 is SGHTA and CDR2 is FQGTGA. The CDR3 covers 14 residues. With 3 bases clipped from V and 6 bases from J, the junction kept 5 bases outside the gene matches. CDR3 sequence: CASSFTGGKDGYTF. The CDR3 DNA reads TGTGCCAGCAGCTTCACAGGGGGCAAGGATGGCTACACCTTC.

The chain links TRBV5-1 to TRBJ2-7; TRBD1 is a possible D gene (5 bases). The CDR3 has 15 residues. Germline V gives CDR1 SGHRS, CDR2 YFSETQ. V lost 1 base, J lost 1 base, and 12 bases lay in between. CDR3 loop: CASSLRQGGSYEQYF. The CDR3 DNA follows: TGCGCCAGCAGCTTGAGGCAGGGCGGTTCCTACGAGCAGTACTTC. The full variable domain, completed using reference TRBV5-1 and TRBJ2-7, is KAGVTQTPRYLIKTRGQQVTLSCSPISGHRSVSWYQQTPGQGLQFLFEYFSETQRNKGNFPGRFSGRQFSNSRSEMNVSTLELGDSALYLCASSLRQGGSYEQYFGPGTRLTVT.